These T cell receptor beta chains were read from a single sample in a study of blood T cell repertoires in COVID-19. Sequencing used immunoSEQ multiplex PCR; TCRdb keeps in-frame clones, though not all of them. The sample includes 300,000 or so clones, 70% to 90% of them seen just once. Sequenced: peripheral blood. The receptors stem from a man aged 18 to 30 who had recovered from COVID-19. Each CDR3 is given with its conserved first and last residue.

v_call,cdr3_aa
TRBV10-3,CAISEGADSNQPQHF
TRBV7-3,CASSVTPSGSYNEQFF
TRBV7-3,CASSLTSGGYTGELFF
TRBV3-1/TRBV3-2,CASSPKRLAGMAFF
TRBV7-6,CASSLVAETLFEAFF
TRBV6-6,CASSSRRDNEQFF
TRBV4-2,CASTLKGGGNTEAFF
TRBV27,CASGPTGGAYEQYF
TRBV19,CASSPHRVGETQYF
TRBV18,CASSQDSSGNTIYF
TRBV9,CASSVGQGTYYGYTF
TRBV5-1,CASSPGSASGLAKNIQYF
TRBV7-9,CASSLPGQGYTGELFF
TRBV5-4,CASSSTGGGYEKLFF
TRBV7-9,CASSLARYEQYF
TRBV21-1,CASSKGGATFAEAFF
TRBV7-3,CASSLEAEETQYF
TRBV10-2,CASSPRTGGEQYF
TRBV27,CASSFQGLPTNEQFF
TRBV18,CASSPRQGGSNQPQHF
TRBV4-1,CASSQTTVSGNTIYF
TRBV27,CASSFGMGLYEQYF
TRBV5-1,CASSLEGGLGADTQYF
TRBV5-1,CASSLSGPAYEQYF
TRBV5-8,CASAPGQETQYF
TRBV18,CASSQGENTEAFF
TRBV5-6,CASSLTAGGTGELFF
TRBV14,CASSQDRGRNEQFF
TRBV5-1,CASSLVGGGTQSPLHF
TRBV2,CASSVPGNYGYTF
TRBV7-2,CASSLEGQQTDGYTF
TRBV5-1,CASSFQGADEKLFF
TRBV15,CATSRDTAAYGYTF
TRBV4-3,CASSQDRGQISGANVLTF
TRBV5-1,CASSLAWAGGLAGAYNEQFF
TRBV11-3,CASSLGGQSYNEQFF
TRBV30,CAWSIYEAGVNEKLFF
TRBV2,CASSESGVGPYNEQFF
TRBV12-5,CASGLAQGLATNEKLFF
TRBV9,CASSVEGDPNTEAFF
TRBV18,CASSPGQGTDTQYF
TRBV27,CASSLSGQGYNSPLHF
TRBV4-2,CASSQEQGREDQPQHF
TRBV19,CASTLTGPTTEAFF
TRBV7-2,CASSIQQGAYGYTF
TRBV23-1,CASSQSLTGTGNTIYF